The present T cell receptor (beta chain) was sequenced within a study of blood T cells in healthy people across ages. The CDR3 runs to 11 residues. V gave up 3 bases and J gave up 5 bases, with 6 bases separating them. Germline V CDR1 and CDR2: GTSNPN, SVGIG (reference sequence). Primers used in a second PCR of about 7 to 12 cycles were a sample-barcoded 5' primer and a J-beta primer mix. TCRdb redid the calling of the 5' RACE reads with MiXCR, one entry per CDR3 protein. The sample has about 680,000 distinct CDR3 sequences, more than 40% seen once; the top ten hold roughly a third. The V and J genes are TRBV30 and TRBJ2-3; D remains ambiguous. This TCR derives from a woman aged 55-69 years in good health. Sequencing was done on a sample of blood. As DNA, the CDR3 is TGTGCCTGGAGGACCGTAGATACGCAGTATTTT. As protein: CAWRTVDTQYF.